This T cell receptor (beta chain) is from a study of glioma-infiltrating T cells. Study results and caveats: Above-expected tissue-blood divergence occurred in all gliomas, most in low-grade ones. CDR3 overlap between tissue and blood was very small.

The trim removed 7 bases at V and 0 bases at J, leaving 14 bases unmatched. The CDR3 covers 18 residues. CDR1 MNHNS and CDR2 SASEGT come from the germline V gene. Amplification of TCR alpha and beta CDR3 regions from RNA used iRepertoire nested multiplex PCR. For one-step reverse transcription and amplification, 100-400 ng of tissue mRNA or PBMC total RNA was used. TCRdb called the multiplex PCR reads again in MiXCR, with one record for every CDR3 protein. The data show about 94,000 distinct CDR3 sequences, about 23% seen once. This clonotype was seen many times. Its target is unknown. This receptor was obtained from a human donor with low-grade glioma or glioblastoma, undergoing nonglioma brain surgery, or in good health (not recorded which). The specimen sequenced was glioma tissue, nonneoplastic brain tissue, or PBMCs (not recorded which). The chain has TRBV6-1 and TRBJ1-1, with 10 bases identical to TRBD1. CDR3 in amino acids: CASTRVRDRGRMNTEAFF. In nucleotides, the CDR3 is TGTGCCAGCACCCGAGTCCGGGACAGGGGTCGGATGAACACTGAAGCTTTCTTT.